Listed here is a single T cell receptor beta chain. Its antigen is as yet unknown. The data derive from a study of T-cell memory formation after mild COVID-19. Study details: TCR clusters largely stayed donor specific. Points from the study as a whole: Clones shrinking between day 15 and 85 showed a balanced CD4/CD8 split, and those that grew later tilted toward CD4+. CD4+ clones that contracted lay mainly in CM and EM; CD8+ ones lay in EMRA.

In TCRdb, the 5' RACE reads were re-called with MiXCR into one record per CDR3 protein. The repertoire holds roughly 130,000 distinct CDR3 sequences, with about 18% as singletons. This CDR3 comprises 15 residues. Germline loops: CDR1 SGHRS, CDR2 YFSETQ. Trimming pared 0 bases from V and 1 base from J, leaving 8 bases between. This receptor was taken from a man aged 18 to 35 who had mild COVID-19 (a few samples of this study predate the infection). Cell type and time point are not known. This sequence joins TRBV5-1 and TRBJ2-1; weak D call: TRBD2 (5 bases). The sequenced sample was PBMCs or a T cell subset sorted from them (not recorded which). The CDR3 is CASSLVGGSYNEQFF. CDR3 bases: TGCGCCAGCAGCTTGGTGGGCGGGTCCTACAATGAGCAGTTCTTC.